The sequence of this TCR beta chain was determined in a study of T cell responses to AZD1222 COVID-19 vaccine. Germline lookup yields CDR1 MNHEY and CDR2 SVGAGI. The ends lost 4 bases at V and 6 bases at J; junction bases unmatched: 9. The CDR3 spans 15 residues. The data were produced by immunoSEQ multiplex PCR, yet TCRdb's version contains in-frame clones alone and is incomplete. The repertoire holds 130,000 or so clones, with over 90% as singletons. The sequencing used peripheral blood, collected on day 0 of AZD1222 vaccination. J is TRBJ1-1 and V is TRBV6-5, with 9 bases fitting TRBD1. The clonotype originates from an adult in good health. The CDR3 DNA reads as TGTGCCAGCAGTTTCGCCCCGGGACAGGGCGCTGAAGCTTTCTTT. Its translation is CASSFAPGQGAEAFF.